This record concerns one T cell receptor (beta chain) sequence. It has no known antigen specificity. Base qualities are missing; no much larger clone stands one base away. Based on the germline V gene, the CDR1 and CDR2 sequences are MNHEY and SVGAGI. Its CDR3 holds 13 amino acids, cysteine through phenylalanine. The retained sequence is limited to the CDR3, 39 bases, with the frame set at the first base. V gives up 7 bases and J gives up 2 bases, and the segment between their germline ends measures 11 bases. The data stem from a study of blood T cell repertoires in COVID-19 (dated by TCRdb to 2019 to 2021). Background for the entire study: The collaborator samples originated in the United States, Italy and Spain and spanned the acute and convalescent phases of COVID-19. The material from the prospective study consisted of cDNA or gDNA derived from T cells, B-cell-depleted T cells, or PBMCs. Subjects who had been exposed to COVID-19, were actively infected with it, or had recovered from it provided the deeply sampled blood TCRbeta repertoires that made up the dataset. The repertoires were made available in a free public database intended to serve as a resource for research on the immune response to SARS-CoV-2. The samples were drawn from the first 160 participants of the ongoing ImmuneRACE study and from some 1,300 subjects provided by 6 global collaborators. A de-identified subject ID, COVID-19 status, age in years and sex were almost always included in the sample metadata. Where HLA class I and class II types were available, the types were taken from metadata supplied by the sample provider, not from assay-based typing. The paper's findings and limits, for the study overall: The quantity of clinical and demographic metadata differed by source and by participant and was supplied without curation.

TCRbeta CDR3 regions were amplified from genomic DNA using the immunoSEQ Assay, a bias-controlled multiplex PCR. The authors' analysis ran thus. The number of nucleated cells in each sample was estimated from the amplification of reference gene primers within the assay. To quantify the absolute abundance of each unique TCRbeta CDR3 rearrangement, sequence reads were collapsed and filtered. For each sample, productive Simpson clonality was calculated as the square root of Simpson's diversity index across productive rearrangements. This is the immuneACCESS table as TCRdb keeps it, with only in-frame sequences that have V and J called. A part of the clones is gone; compared with another copy, unresolved V genes explain less than half, and the rest is unexplained. For V, J and clone size, that table is used; D and trimming come from the DNA. Present in this sample are 250,000 to 300,000 clones, less than 90% of which were seen just once. The top ten hold 4.6% of the sample.

A second Seattle source provided samples from volunteer blood donors who had recovered from COVID-19. Each collaborating institution followed its own protocols to collect whole blood in K2EDTA tubes. For TCRbeta analysis, collaborators shipped samples in one of three forms: frozen whole blood, isolated PBMCs, or DNA extracted from either of those sample types. This sequence was found in a man in his sixties who had recovered from COVID-19. The chain uses TRBV6-5 and TRBJ1-2, with a weak D call of TRBD1 (5 bases match). The sample consisted of peripheral blood. This receptor has the CDR3 CASKPTENYGYTF. The nucleotide sequence reads as follows: TGTGCCAGCAAACCGACAGAAAACTATGGCTACACCTTC.